This paragraph reports one T cell receptor (beta chain). This entry comes from a study of blood T cell repertoires in COVID-19. Study-level background: Sites in the United States, Italy and Spain provided acute and convalescent COVID-19 samples. T cells, B-cell-depleted T cells, or PBMCs provided the cDNA or gDNA that served as material.

V gave up 3 bases and J gave up 4 bases; unmatched junction bases: 6. The CDR3 has 16 residues. From germline, CDR1 is SGHAT and CDR2 FQNNGV. This table comes from immunoSEQ multiplex PCR, and its TCRdb copy is limited to in-frame clones, with some not included. Among around 200,000 clones, more than 75% were seen once, and the ten largest hold 0.88%. The clonotype originates from a woman under 30 who had recovered from COVID-19. The sample taken for sequencing was peripheral blood. This chain uses TRBV11-2 with TRBJ2-2, with 9 nucleotides matching TRBD2. The CDR3, as DNA: TGTGCCAGCAGCTTGGGCGGGGGGGCCGCCACCGGGGAGCTGTTTTTT. Translated: CASSLGGGAATGELFF. Looking up the rest from reference TRBV11-2 and TRBJ2-2 gives the full variable domain: EAGVAQSPRYKIIEKRQSVAFWCNPISGHATLYWYQQILGQGPKLLIQFQNNGVVDDSQLPKDRFSAERLKGVDSTLKIQPAKLEDSAVYLCASSLGGGAATGELFFGEGSRLTVL.